This T cell receptor beta chain was profiled in a study of T-cell memory formation after mild COVID-19. Per germline, CDR1 SGHRS and CDR2 YFSETQ. J gave up 2 bases and V 3 bases, and 13 bases lay outside the gene matches. This CDR3 region has 18 residues. TCRdb redid the calling of the 5' RACE reads with MiXCR, one entry per CDR3 protein. The repertoire holds around 120,000 distinct CDR3 sequences, with about 15% as singletons. This chain joins TRBV5-1 and TRBJ2-3; TRBD2 matches 9 bases. This TCR came from an adult woman who had mild COVID-19 (a few samples of this study predate the infection). Cell type and time point are not known. Sequencing input: PBMCs or a T cell subset sorted from them (not recorded which). CDR3 nucleotide sequence: TGCGCCAGCAGCTCGTGGAGGATAGCGGGAGTCAACACAGATACGCAGTATTTT. Its protein product is CASSSWRIAGVNTDTQYF.